This entry lists 27 T cell receptor beta chains sequenced from one sample in a study of shared clonotypes between healthy human individuals. Produced via immunoSEQ multiplex PCR; TCRdb's table is partial and in-frame only. The sample has 2.3 million or so clones, over 85% seen once; the top ten hold 0.39%. Sequenced sample: naive CD4+ T cells from PBMCs. Subset described: CD45RA+ positively selected. Receptors originate from a man between 18 and 29 years old in good health. Some clones in this sample may be carry-over from other donors' samples.

The rearrangement uses TRBV19 and TRBJ1-4, with 8 bases matching TRBD1. Losses at the gene ends were 5 bases for V and 7 bases for J; bases not matched to a gene: 9. The germline CDR1 and CDR2 sequences are LNHDA and SQIVND (reference sequence). The CDR3 consists of 15 residues. As DNA, the CDR3 is TGTGCCAGTAGTGGACGACAGGGGTCAGGTGAAAAACTGTTTTTT. It is translated as CASSGRQGSGEKLFF.

The chain has TRBV5-1 and TRBJ2-1, with TRBD2 as a possible D gene (5 bases). The germline V gene has CDR1 SGHRS and CDR2 YFSETQ. The CDR3 contains 13 residues. The V end lost 0 bases, the J end lost 9 bases, and 10 bases lay between the germline ends. CDR3 DNA: TGCGCCAGCAGCTTGGTTGAGGGTATTGAGCAGTTCTTC. Translated: CASSLVEGIEQFF. Full variable domain (missing parts from reference TRBV5-1 and TRBJ2-1): KAGVTQTPRYLIKTRGQQVTLSCSPISGHRSVSWYQQTPGQGLQFLFEYFSETQRNKGNFPGRFSGRQFSNSRSEMNVSTLELGDSALYLCASSLVEGIEQFFGPGTRLTVL.

The CDR3 region has the DNA TGTGCCAGCACCCGGGGGTCCTACGAGCAGTACTTC. It specifies CASTRGSYEQYF. J is TRBJ2-5 and V is TRBV28, with a weak D call TRBD2 (6 bases). The J call is uncertain, as TRBJ2-7 better fits the DNA end. Germline assignment: CDR1 MDHEN and CDR2 SYDVKM. The CDR3 has 12 amino acids.

This clone was recorded only once. V gene TRBV4-3 combines with J gene TRBJ1-1; D is perhaps TRBD1 (5 bases). The CDR3 is made up of 15 amino acids. Germline V CDR1 and CDR2: LGHNA, YSLEER. The V end was cut by 0 bases, the J end by 6 bases, with 14 bases between. CDR3 in amino acids: CASSQEPGTGSEAFF. As DNA, the CDR3 is TGCGCCAGCAGCCAAGAACCCGGGACCGGCTCTGAAGCTTTCTTT.

The chain uses TRBV7-2 and TRBJ2-7; 9 positions agree with TRBD2. The V segment lost 5 bases and the J segment 1 base; nucleotides outside the gene matches: 9. CDR3 length equals 16 residues. The germline CDR1 and CDR2 sequences are SGHTA and FQGNSA. CDR3 in amino acids: CASSTDGGRVSYEQYF. CDR3 sequence (DNA): TGTGCCAGCAGCACCGATGGCGGGAGGGTTTCCTACGAGCAGTACTTC.

The chain is built from TRBV29-1 and TRBJ2-5; D is uncertain. The CDR3 extends over 13 amino acids. Germline CDR1 reads SQVTM; CDR2 reads ANQGSEA. Trimming removed 5 bases from V and 1 base from J, with 11 bases in between. The CDR3 protein is CSVRWRLQETQYF. The CDR3 DNA follows: TGCAGCGTTCGATGGCGGCTCCAAGAGACCCAGTACTTC.

The CDR3 DNA sequence: TGTGCCAGCAGCCCCCTGGGACGGGACGTCGATCAGCCCCAGCATTTT. Its protein is CASSPLGRDVDQPQHF. The V gene is TRBV5-4, the J gene TRBJ1-5; D perhaps matches TRBD1 (5 bases). V was cut by 4 bases and J by 5 bases, with 19 bases left in between. The CDR3 consists of 16 residues. Germline CDR1 is SGHNT and CDR2 is YYREEE (reference sequence).

The gene calls are TRBV28 and TRBJ1-5, with D unclear. The CDR3 has 13 residues. Trimming cost V 5 bases and J 11 bases, with 16 bases left between them. CDR1 is MDHEN and CDR2 is SYDVKM in the germline V gene. CDR3 coding DNA: TGTGCCAGCAGTCCACCCGACTGGAGGGCCCAGCATTTT. Residues: CASSPPDWRAQHF.

As DNA, the CDR3 is TGTGCCAGCAGTTCCACGAGGGCGGGAAACACTGAAGCTTTCTTT. This encodes CASSSTRAGNTEAFF. The J gene is TRBJ1-1, the V gene TRBV6-6; D ambiguous. The germline V gene has CDR1 MNHNY and CDR2 SVGAGI (reference sequence). V was trimmed by 4 bases and J by 2 bases, leaving 14 bases between them. CDR3 size: 15 residues.

V gene TRBV5-1 combines with J gene TRBJ2-1; 12 nucleotides align to TRBD2. Per the germline V gene, CDR1 is SGHRS and CDR2 is YFSETQ. This CDR3 comprises 16 residues. V gave up 4 bases and J gave up 3 bases; unmatched junction bases: 5. The DNA for the CDR3 is TGCGCCAGCAGCCTAAGGACTAGCGGGATCTACAATGAGCAGTTCTTC. Translated: CASSLRTSGIYNEQFF.

This clone was recorded a few times. This chain links TRBV7-9 with TRBJ1-5; D uncertain. Germline V CDR1 and CDR2: SEHNR, FQNEAQ (reference sequence). The CDR3 length is 12 residues. V dropped 4 bases and J dropped 5 bases, with 6 bases sitting between them. CDR3 sequence (DNA): TGTGCCAGCAGCTATACCGATCAGCCCCAGCATTTT. Protein sequence: CASSYTDQPQHF.

A note on this clone: Additional DNA sequences in this sample encode the identical CDR3. The J gene is TRBJ2-2, the V gene TRBV5-4, with D hard to call. The length of the CDR3 is 13 residues. Per the germline V gene, CDR1 is SGHNT and CDR2 is YYREEE (reference sequence). Trimming took off 2 bases at V and 2 bases at J, with 4 bases between the two ends. CDR3 nucleotide sequence: TGTGCCAGCAGCTTCCGTAACACCGGGGAGCTGTTTTTT. Translated, it gives CASSFRNTGELFF. Full variable domain (rest looked up from reference TRBV5-4 and TRBJ2-2): ETGVTQSPTHLIKTRGQQVTLRCSSQSGHNTVSWYQQALGQGPQFIFQYYREEENGRGNFPPRFSGLQFPNYSSELNVNALELDDSALYLCASSFRNTGELFFGEGSRLTVL.

This chain uses TRBV4-2 with TRBJ1-2; no clear D gene. Trimming removed 1 base from V and 0 bases from J, with 9 bases in between. CDR1 is LGHNA and CDR2 is YNFKEQ in the germline V gene. The CDR3 runs to 15 residues. As DNA, the CDR3 is TGTGCCAGCAGCCAAGCCGACACCGCTAACTATGGCTACACCTTC. Its translation: CASSQADTANYGYTF.

The rearrangement links TRBV4-1 to TRBJ2-7, with 12 nucleotides matching TRBD2. The length of the CDR3 is 16 residues. The germline CDR1 and CDR2 sequences are MGHRA and YSYEKL. V lost 3 bases and J lost 3; bases outside the gene matches: 6. As DNA, the CDR3 is TGCGCCAGCAGCCAGCGACTAGCGGGAGCCTACTACGAGCAGTACTTC. The encoded protein is CASSQRLAGAYYEQYF.

The chain carries TRBV28 and TRBJ1-4; D is perhaps TRBD1 (6 bases). Germline CDR1 MDHEN, CDR2 SYDVKM. Trimming took off 5 bases at V and 1 base at J, with 17 bases between the two ends. The CDR3 sequence is 17 residues long. In DNA form, the CDR3 reads TGTGCCAGCAGTCCCCCTCGGGGGCGCGTAACTAATGAAAAACTGTTTTTT. Translated: CASSPPRGRVTNEKLFF.

This clone was recorded only once. This chain links TRBV5-1 with TRBJ2-1; weak D call: TRBD1 (6 bases). V was clipped by 1 base and J by 6 bases, with 14 bases between them. Germline V gene data show CDR1 as SGHRS and CDR2 as YFSETQ. This CDR3 region has 15 residues. CDR3 sequence (DNA): TGCGCCAGCAGCTTGACAGGGCCTTACCCCAATGAGCAGTTCTTC. It specifies CASSLTGPYPNEQFF.

CDR3 in DNA: TGTGCCAGCAGTCCCCACAGGGGAAGCACTGAAGCTTTCTTT. It codes for CASSPHRGSTEAFF. The V gene is TRBV27, the J gene TRBJ1-1; 7 nucleotides agree with TRBD1. Germline assignment: CDR1 MNHEY and CDR2 SMNVEV (reference sequence). The length of the CDR3 is 14 residues. The trim removed 5 bases at V and 4 bases at J, leaving 7 bases unmatched.

V usage is TRBV6-5 and J usage is TRBJ2-1; D is perhaps TRBD2 (6 bases). The CDR3 spans 15 residues. Trimming stripped 4 bases from V and 3 bases from J, with 13 bases between. The V gene's germline CDR1 is MNHEY and CDR2 SVGAGI. The CDR3 DNA reads TGTGCCAGCAGTTCCGGGACTCCAAACTACAATGAGCAGTTCTTC. As protein: CASSSGTPNYNEQFF.

This chain connects TRBV4-1 to TRBJ2-7; D unresolved. V was pared by 2 bases and J by 5 bases, with 13 bases between. CDR1 and CDR2 (germline): MGHRA, YSYEKL. The CDR3 is 14 residues long. The CDR3 nucleotides read TGCGCCAGCAGCCAAACTTTCGTGGGAAACGAGCAGTACTTC. It encodes CASSQTFVGNEQYF.

This sequence joins TRBV6-1 and TRBJ1-3; D gene uncertain. The germline V gene has CDR1 MNHNS and CDR2 SASEGT. This CDR3 region has 15 residues. Trimming removed 2 bases at V and 4 bases at J, with 12 bases between. CDR3 DNA sequence: TGTGCCAGCAGTGAAATACCGTTGCTGGGAAACACCATATATTTT. Its protein is CASSEIPLLGNTIYF.

The chain recombines TRBV28 with TRBJ2-5; 9 bases map to TRBD1. Germline loops: CDR1 MDHEN, CDR2 SYDVKM. CDR3 length: 15 residues. V was clipped by 8 bases and J by 5 bases; unmatched bases: 12. The CDR3 DNA reads TGTGCCAGCCGACCAACGGACAGGGGCCGTGAGACCCAGTACTTC. This sequence encodes CASRPTDRGRETQYF.

This clone was seen once. V and J are TRBV27 and TRBJ2-7; D may be TRBD1 or TRBD2 (5 bases each). The CDR3 contains 14 residues. Trimming removed 4 bases from V and 3 bases from J, with 13 bases in between. Germline CDR1 and CDR2: MNHEY and SMNVEV (reference sequence). DNA for the CDR3: TGTGCCAGCAGTTGGGGGAGTCGGGGCTACGAGCAGTACTTC. Residues: CASSWGSRGYEQYF.

A remark on this clone: The same CDR3 is also encoded by other DNA sequences in this sample. In nucleotides, the CDR3 is TGTGCCAGCTCCCCCGGAGGTGACTCTGGAAACACCATATATTTT. It translates to CASSPGGDSGNTIYF. The chain recombines TRBV18 with TRBJ1-3; D is ambiguous. V shed 6 bases and J shed 0 bases, with 12 bases lying between them. The germline CDR1 and CDR2 sequences are KGHSH and LQKENI. The CDR3 spans 15 residues. The variable domain in full, with the rest retrieved from reference TRBV18 and TRBJ1-3, is NAGVMQNPRHLVRRRGQEARLRCSPMKGHSHVYWYRQLPEEGLKFMVYLQKENIIDESGMPKERFSAEFPKEGPSILRIQQVVRGDSAAYFCASSPGGDSGNTIYFGEGSWLTVV.

The chain couples TRBV2 to TRBJ1-1; D is unresolved. This CDR3 contains 12 residues. From germline, CDR1 is SNHLY and CDR2 FYNNEI. Trimming stripped 4 bases from V and 1 base from J, with 4 bases between. As DNA, the CDR3 is TGTGCCAGCAGTGTCTGGAACACTGAAGCTTTCTTT. Its translation: CASSVWNTEAFF.

V usage is TRBV7-9 and J usage is TRBJ2-7, with 9 bases matching TRBD1. The CDR3 sequence is 14 residues long. V was clipped by 6 bases and J by 0 bases; unmatched bases: 3. Germline assignment: CDR1 SEHNR and CDR2 FQNEAQ (reference sequence). CDR3 protein: CASRGTGPSYEQYF. The CDR3 nucleotides are TGTGCCAGCAGAGGGACAGGGCCCTCCTACGAGCAGTACTTC.

This chain uses TRBV28 with TRBJ2-1; the match to TRBD2 covers 13 bases. With 8 bases clipped from V and 11 bases from J, the junction kept 9 bases outside the gene matches. Looked up from germline, CDR1 is MDHEN and CDR2 is SYDVKM. The CDR3 sequence is 14 residues long. The CDR3, as DNA: TGTGCCAGCGTTCCCGGGACTAGCGGGACCCAGCAGTTCTTC. Protein sequence: CASVPGTSGTQQFF.

The chain employs TRBV28 and TRBJ1-5; D is unclear. The germline CDR1 and CDR2 sequences are MDHEN and SYDVKM. The CDR3 runs to 15 residues. Trimming took 3 bases from V and 8 from J, leaving 17 bases between them. The CDR3 is CASSLAGREPEPQHF. The CDR3 DNA reads TGTGCCAGCAGTTTGGCGGGGAGGGAGCCGGAGCCCCAGCATTTT.